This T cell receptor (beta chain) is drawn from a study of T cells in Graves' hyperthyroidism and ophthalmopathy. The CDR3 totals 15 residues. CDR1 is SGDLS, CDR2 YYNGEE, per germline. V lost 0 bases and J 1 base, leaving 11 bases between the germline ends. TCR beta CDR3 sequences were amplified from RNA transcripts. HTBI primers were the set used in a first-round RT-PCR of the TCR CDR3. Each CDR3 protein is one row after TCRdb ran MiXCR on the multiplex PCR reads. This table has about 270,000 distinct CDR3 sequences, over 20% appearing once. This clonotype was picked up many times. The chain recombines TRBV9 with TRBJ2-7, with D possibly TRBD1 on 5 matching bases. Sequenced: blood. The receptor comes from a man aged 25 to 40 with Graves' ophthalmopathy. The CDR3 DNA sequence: TGTGCCAGCAGCGTAGATCAGGGCAGGTCCTACGAGCAGTACTTC. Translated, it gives CASSVDQGRSYEQYF. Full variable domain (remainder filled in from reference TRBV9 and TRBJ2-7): DSGVTQTPKHLITATGQRVTLRCSPRSGDLSVYWYQQSLDQGLQFLIQYYNGEERAKGNILERFSAQQFPDLHSELNLSSLELGDSALYFCASSVDQGRSYEQYFGPGTRLTVT.